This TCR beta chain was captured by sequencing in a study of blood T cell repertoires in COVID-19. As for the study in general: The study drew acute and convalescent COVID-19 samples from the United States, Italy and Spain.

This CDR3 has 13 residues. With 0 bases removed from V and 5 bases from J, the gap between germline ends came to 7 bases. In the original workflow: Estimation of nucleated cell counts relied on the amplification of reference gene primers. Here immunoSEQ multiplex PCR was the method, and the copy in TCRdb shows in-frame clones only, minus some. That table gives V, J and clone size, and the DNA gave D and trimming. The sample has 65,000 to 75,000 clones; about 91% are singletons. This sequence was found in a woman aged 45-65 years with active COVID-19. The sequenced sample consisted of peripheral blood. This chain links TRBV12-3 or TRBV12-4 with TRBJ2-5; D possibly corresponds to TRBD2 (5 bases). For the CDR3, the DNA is TGTGCCAGCAGTTTAGCGGGAGTGGAGACCCAGTACTTC. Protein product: CASSLAGVETQYF.